This TCR beta chain was profiled in a study of OX40 agonist ivuxolimab in advanced cancers. About the study: The drug used for patients, ivuxolimab, was an agonistic anti-OX40 (CD134) antibody.

The CDR3 runs to 17 residues. The germline gives CDR1 MDHEN, CDR2 SYDVKM. Trimming left V 4 bases short and J 8 bases short, with 26 bases between. Comments on this clone: Its antigen remains unidentified.

Libraries were prepared by immunoSEQ multiplex PCR; TCRdb keeps only in-frame clonotypes and omits some of them. This sample has approximately 49,000 clones, with 65% to 85% found just once. Study results and caveats: Normalized expansion of T-cell clones was also low for some nonresponders. The 0.1-3.0 mg/kg partial responders had among the lowest clonal expansion.

The timepoints at which blood was sampled were baseline, cycle 4 day 1, and cycle 7 day 1. The receptor's source is an adult with an advanced solid tumor such as melanoma, head and neck, liver or kidney cancer. The chain is built from TRBV28 and TRBJ1-2; D is possibly TRBD1 (5 bases). The specimen was CD4+ or CD8+ T cells sorted from blood, collected in a trial of the OX40 agonist ivuxolimab. The CDR3 bases are TGTGCCAGCAGTTGGGCCCTATCCGGGACCGCGGCGCGAGGCTACACCTTC. Protein product: CASSWALSGTAARGYTF.